This is a list of T cell receptor beta chains from one sample in a study of T-cell reconstitution after alpha-beta-depleted transplantation in children. Via MiXCR, TCRdb re-called the PCR reads, giving one row per CDR3 protein. The table shows roughly 220,000 distinct CDR3 sequences, with 7.5% to 10% occurring only once. The specimen comprised PBMCs from the stem cell graft donor, sampled from the stem cell graft. These receptors all come from a human donor who donated a stem cell graft to a child with SCID. CDR3s include the opening cysteine and the closing phenylalanine or tryptophan. A D gene is named only where the DNA matches it firmly. The size entry gives once, few, many or a size class.

D: -; size: many; J: TRBJ1-6; V: TRBV21-1; CDR3: CASSKALAPLSYNSPLHF; DNA: TGTGCCAGCAGCAAAGCCCTCGCTCCTCTCTCCTATAATTCACCCCTCCACTTT
D: -; size: many; J: TRBJ1-6; V: TRBV4-2; CDR3: CASSQGGYPPLHF; DNA: TGTGCCAGCAGCCAAGGAGGGTACCCACCCCTCCACTTT
D: TRBD1; size: many; J: TRBJ1-1; V: TRBV20-1; CDR3: CSGGPQGSEAFF; DNA: TGCAGTGGAGGTCCACAGGGGTCCGAAGCTTTCTTT
D: -; size: many; J: TRBJ1-5; V: TRBV6-2/TRBV6-3; CDR3: CATSRAGARGQPQHF; DNA: TGTGCCACCTCTAGGGCGGGGGCGCGTGGTCAGCCCCAGCATTTT
D: -; size: many; J: TRBJ2-5; V: TRBV2; CDR3: CASAFGGTQYF; DNA: TGTGCCAGCGCTTTCGGGGGGACCCAGTACTTC
D: -; size: many; J: TRBJ1-1; V: TRBV9; CDR3: CASSVGAIGTEAFF; DNA: TGTGCCAGCAGCGTTGGGGCTATCGGCACTGAAGCTTTCTTT
D: -; size: many; J: TRBJ2-3; V: TRBV12-3/TRBV12-4; CDR3: CASNRLGDTQYF; DNA: TGTGCCAGCAACAGACTAGGTGATACGCAGTATTTT
D: -; size: many; J: TRBJ2-4; V: TRBV4-2; CDR3: CASSQEAGMAKNIQYF; DNA: TGTGCCAGCAGCCAAGAGGCAGGGATGGCCAAAAACATTCAGTACTTC
D: -; size: many; J: TRBJ1-6; V: TRBV5-1; CDR3: CASSLDQNSPLHF; DNA: TGCGCCAGCAGCTTGGATCAGAATTCACCCCTCCACTTT
D: TRBD2; size: many; J: TRBJ2-1; V: TRBV7-3; CDR3: CASSFSGGAGNEQFF; DNA: TGTGCCAGCAGCTTTAGCGGGGGGGCGGGCAATGAGCAGTTCTTC
D: -; size: many; J: TRBJ2-7; V: TRBV5-1; CDR3: CASRPYTGNFDEQYF; DNA: TGCGCCAGCAGACCATACACAGGGAACTTTGACGAGCAGTACTTC
D: TRBD2; size: many; J: TRBJ2-3; V: TRBV5-1; CDR3: CASSLWGLQATDTQYF; DNA: TGCGCCAGCAGCTTATGGGGACTACAAGCTACAGATACGCAGTATTTT
D: -; size: many; J: TRBJ2-1; V: TRBV20-1; CDR3: CSAPFLAKNNEQFF; DNA: TGCAGTGCTCCCTTTCTAGCGAAGAACAATGAGCAGTTCTTC
D: -; size: many; J: TRBJ1-2; V: TRBV20-1; CDR3: CSASLPEGNNYGYTF; DNA: TGCAGTGCTAGTCTCCCGGAGGGCAATAACTATGGCTACACCTTC
D: -; size: many; J: TRBJ2-7; V: TRBV9; CDR3: CASSVAGQPYEQYF; DNA: TGTGCCAGCAGCGTAGCGGGGCAACCCTACGAGCAGTACTTC
D: TRBD1; size: many; J: TRBJ1-2; V: TRBV4-2; CDR3: CASSQGGTDGYGYTF; DNA: TGTGCCAGCAGCCAAGGGGGGACAGACGGCTATGGCTACACCTTC
D: TRBD2; size: many; J: TRBJ2-2; V: TRBV5-1; CDR3: CASSFGPSGGASLGELFF; DNA: TGCGCCAGCAGCTTCGGGCCTAGCGGGGGGGCCAGTCTCGGGGAGCTGTTTTTT